The 26 T cell receptor beta chains below all came from one sample that was sequenced in a study of blood T cell repertoires in COVID-19 (dated by TCRdb to 2019 to 2021). Library preparation used the immunoSEQ multiplex PCR assay. TCRdb carries this immuneACCESS record with in-frame sequences only. Its versions omit some clonotypes, under half of them owing to an unresolved V gene in the studies checked, with the rest unexplained. The sample profile shows roughly 250,000 clones; around nine tenths of them were found once. The leading ten clones occupy around 2% of the sample. Sequencing was done on a sample of PBMCs or T cells enriched from blood (not recorded which). The receptor set was obtained from a woman aged 18-29 years who had recovered from COVID-19.

The chain uses TRBV12-3 or TRBV12-4 and TRBJ1-5, with D possibly TRBD1 on 5 matching bases. V lost 6 bases and J 6 bases, leaving 12 bases between the germline ends. The CDR3 is 13 amino acids. The CDR3, as DNA: TGTGCCAGCAGACTGACAGACGGTCAGCCCCAGCATTTT. It encodes CASRLTDGQPQHF.

The chain couples TRBV20-1 to TRBJ1-5; 8 bases line up with TRBD1. Looked up from germline, CDR1 is DFQATT and CDR2 is SNEGSKA (reference sequence). The CDR3 extends over 14 amino acids. With 5 bases clipped from V and 3 bases from J, the junction kept 6 bases outside the gene matches. Here the CDR3 reads CSARGQGNNQPQHF. DNA for the CDR3: TGCAGTGCTCGTGGACAGGGCAACAATCAGCCCCAGCATTTT.

The CDR3 DNA reads TGTGCCAGCAGGGGGGGACAGGGTATGAACACTGAAGCTTTCTTT. Its translation is CASRGGQGMNTEAFF. This rearrangement joins TRBV2 to TRBJ1-1; the match to TRBD1 covers 9 bases. In germline, CDR1 is SNHLY, CDR2 FYNNEI. J lost 0 bases, V lost 6 bases, and 5 bases had no gene match. This CDR3 spans 15 amino acids.

J is TRBJ1-2 and V is TRBV19, with 10 bases lining up with TRBD1. Unmatched junction bases numbered 7, after V lost 6 bases and J lost 6 bases. This CDR3 has 14 residues. The germline V gene has CDR1 LNHDA and CDR2 SQIVND (reference sequence). In DNA form, the CDR3 reads TGTGCCAGTAGGCGGACAGGGGGAGATGATGGCTACACCTTC. It encodes CASRRTGGDDGYTF.

The chain links TRBV7-9 to TRBJ1-2, with 9 nucleotides matching TRBD1. The CDR3 covers 14 residues. Germline CDR1 and CDR2: SEHNR and FQNEAQ (reference sequence). V lost 6 bases to trimming and J lost 3 bases; unmatched junction nucleotides: 5. The DNA for the CDR3 is TGTGCCAGCAGTTTGGACAGGGGAGACTATGGCTACACCTTC. Amino acids: CASSLDRGDYGYTF.

The rearrangement joins TRBV20-1 to TRBJ1-1; 8 nucleotides line up with TRBD1. The germline gives CDR1 DFQATT, CDR2 SNEGSKA (reference sequence). The CDR3 covers 16 residues. V was clipped by 3 bases and J by 1 base; unmatched bases: 10. The CDR3, as DNA: TGCAGTGCTAGTTCGCGGACAGGGATGAGGAACACTGAAGCTTTCTTT. Its translation is CSASSRTGMRNTEAFF.

The V gene is TRBV3-1 (or the pseudogene TRBV3-2), the J gene TRBJ1-4; 10 positions match TRBD1. The germline V gene encodes CDR1 LGHDT and CDR2 YNNKEL (reference sequence). There are 13 residues in the CDR3. J gave up 5 bases and V 9 bases, and 3 bases lay outside the gene matches. The CDR3: CASEGQGNEKLFF. CDR3 coding DNA: TGTGCCAGTGAGGGACAGGGGAATGAAAAACTGTTTTTT.

This chain connects TRBV7-6 to TRBJ2-4, with D possibly being TRBD2 (5 bases). In germline, CDR1 is SGHVS, CDR2 FNYEAQ. Trimming stripped 0 bases from V and 9 bases from J, with 18 bases between. The length of the CDR3 is 16 residues. CDR3 sequence: CASSLAVGQRVGIQYF. CDR3 DNA: TGTGCCAGCAGCTTAGCCGTAGGTCAGAGGGTCGGCATTCAGTACTTC.

This chain connects TRBV9 to TRBJ1-4; D is unresolved. V was cut by 0 bases and J by 8 bases, with 14 bases left in between. Germline CDR1 and CDR2: SGDLS and YYNGEE. This CDR3 has 15 residues. CDR3 sequence (DNA): TGTGCCAGCAGCGTAGCAAACGGCCGGAGAGAAAAACTGTTTTTT. Residues: CASSVANGRREKLFF. Full variable domain (remainder filled in from reference TRBV9 and TRBJ1-4): DSGVTQTPKHLITATGQRVTLRCSPRSGDLSVYWYQQSLDQGLQFLIQYYNGEERAKGNILERFSAQQFPDLHSELNLSSLELGDSALYFCASSVANGRREKLFFGSGTQLSVL.

This chain connects TRBV11-2 to TRBJ1-1; D remains unclear. From germline, CDR1 is SGHAT and CDR2 FQNNGV. V lost 2 bases to trimming and J lost 4 bases, with 11 bases between them. This CDR3 contains 14 residues. Written as DNA, the CDR3 is TGTGCCAGCAGCTTAAATTTGGGGAGCACTGAAGCTTTCTTT. This codes for CASSLNLGSTEAFF.

The chain combines TRBV5-5 with TRBJ1-1, with D tentatively TRBD1 (5 bases). CDR3 length: 15 residues. The germline CDR1 and CDR2 sequences are SGHKS and YYEKEE (reference sequence). Trimming removed 1 base from V and 4 bases from J, with 14 bases in between. The CDR3 loop reads CASSLRVGVLTEAFF. Written as DNA, the CDR3 is TGTGCCAGCAGCTTGCGTGTAGGGGTACTCACTGAAGCTTTCTTT.

The chain carries TRBV19 and TRBJ2-3, with 11 bases aligning to TRBD1. Per the germline V gene, CDR1 is LNHDA and CDR2 is SQIVND (reference sequence). This CDR3 comprises 18 residues. With 4 bases clipped from V and 6 bases from J, the junction kept 15 bases outside the gene matches. CDR3 amino acids: CASSTYRLDRGLEDTQYF. For the CDR3, the DNA is TGTGCCAGTAGTACTTACCGTCTGGACAGGGGGCTTGAGGATACGCAGTATTTT.

V gene TRBV25-1 combines with J gene TRBJ1-1; D call uncertain. CDR3 length equals 14 residues. Trimming removed 1 base at V and 0 bases at J, with 6 bases between. CDR1 MGHDK and CDR2 SYGVNS come from the germline V gene. The CDR3 spells CASSESSLNTEAFF. The CDR3 coding sequence is TGTGCCAGCAGTGAATCGTCTCTGAACACTGAAGCTTTCTTT.

This chain links TRBV7-2 with TRBJ2-1; 10 nucleotides align to TRBD2. With 0 bases clipped from V and 2 bases from J, the junction kept 4 bases outside the gene matches. Germline CDR1 is SGHTA and CDR2 is FQGNSA. The CDR3 consists of 17 residues. CDR3 in amino acids: CASSLAISGGTYNEQFF. As DNA, the CDR3 is TGTGCCAGCAGCTTAGCGATTAGCGGGGGGACCTACAATGAGCAGTTCTTC.

The rearrangement links TRBV19 to TRBJ1-4; no firm D call. The germline V gene encodes CDR1 LNHDA and CDR2 SQIVND (reference sequence). V gave up 6 bases and J gave up 8 bases, with 22 bases separating them. The CDR3 is made up of 16 amino acids. In nucleotides, the CDR3 is TGTGCCAGTAGGATACATTCGAACACCCCGAAGGAAAAACTGTTTTTT. Its protein product is CASRIHSNTPKEKLFF.

This chain links TRBV6-5 with TRBJ2-6; weak D call: TRBD1 (6 bases). From germline, CDR1 is MNHEY and CDR2 SVGAGI. CDR3 length: 14 residues. V lost 10 bases, J lost 0 bases, and 10 bases lay in between. DNA of the CDR3: TGTGCCACCCAAGGGGGCTCTGGGGCCAACGTCCTGACTTTC. This codes for CATQGGSGANVLTF.

This chain uses TRBV28 with TRBJ1-2; no reliable D call. The germline gives CDR1 MDHEN, CDR2 SYDVKM. Trimming took 5 bases from V and 2 from J, leaving 18 bases between them. CDR3 length equals 16 residues. The CDR3 DNA reads TGTGCCAGCAGTCTAACCGGGCCTAGCCGCAACTATGGCTACACCTTC. Amino acid sequence: CASSLTGPSRNYGYTF.

This clone was seen only once. The chain couples TRBV28 to TRBJ1-1; D not certain. CDR1 and CDR2 from the germline V gene are MDHEN and SYDVKM. CDR3 length: 14 residues. Trimming took off 8 bases at V and 0 bases at J, with 13 bases between the two ends. The CDR3 bases are TGTGCCAGCGGTGCCATCAACTTGAACACTGAAGCTTTCTTT. Its translation: CASGAINLNTEAFF.

V usage is TRBV27 and J usage is TRBJ1-6, with D perhaps TRBD1 (5 bases). The germline V gene encodes CDR1 MNHEY and CDR2 SMNVEV (reference sequence). CDR3 size: 15 residues. V lost 0 bases to trimming and J lost 8 bases, with 11 bases between them. The CDR3 sequence: CASSLSFLGDSPLHF. CDR3 coding DNA: TGTGCCAGCAGTTTATCCTTTCTAGGGGATTCACCCCTCCACTTT.

This clone was recorded only once. This chain joins TRBV28 and TRBJ2-7, with TRBD2 matching 9 bases. The CDR3 is 15 residues long. The germline V gene encodes CDR1 MDHEN and CDR2 SYDVKM. Trimming at V came to 9 bases and at J to 1 base, leaving 10 bases not matched to a gene. The CDR3 spells CASFKAGGLSYEQYF. CDR3 in DNA: TGTGCCAGTTTCAAAGCGGGAGGCCTTTCCTACGAGCAGTACTTC. The entire variable domain, with the rest obtained from reference TRBV28 and TRBJ2-7, is as follows: DVKVTQSSRYLVKRTGEKVFLECVQDMDHENMFWYRQDPGLGLRLIYFSYDVKMKEKGDIPEGYSVSREKKERFSLILESASTNQTSMYLCASFKAGGLSYEQYFGPGTRLTVT.

The gene calls are TRBV5-1 and TRBJ2-5; weak D call: TRBD2 (6 bases). The CDR3 covers 14 residues. The germline gives CDR1 SGHRS, CDR2 YFSETQ. V was clipped by 3 bases and J by 4 bases, with 13 bases between them. In nucleotides, the CDR3 is TGCGCCAGCAGCTGGGAGGTGGCGGGAGAGACCCAGTACTTC. Amino acid sequence: CASSWEVAGETQYF.

The rearrangement links TRBV13 to TRBJ2-3, with TRBD1 matching over 7 bases. Germline CDR1 and CDR2: PRHDT and FYEKMQ (reference sequence). The CDR3 is made up of 14 amino acids. J lost 0 bases, V lost 5 bases, and 2 bases had no gene match. The CDR3 coding sequence is TGTGCCAGCAGCCGGACAGGAAGCACAGATACGCAGTATTTT. Protein product: CASSRTGSTDTQYF.

V and J are TRBV5-1 and TRBJ1-4; D is uncertain. Trimming removed 2 bases at V and 4 bases at J, with 6 bases between. The CDR3 contains 13 residues. Germline CDR1 and CDR2: SGHRS and YFSETQ. CDR3 nucleotides: TGCGCCAGCAGCTTATTCGGTAATGAAAAACTGTTTTTT. Translated, it gives CASSLFGNEKLFF.

The chain carries TRBV5-1 and TRBJ2-7; TRBD2 is a possible D gene (5 bases). This CDR3 has 14 amino acids. Germline lookup yields CDR1 SGHRS and CDR2 YFSETQ. V shed 1 base and J shed 6 bases, with 14 bases lying between them. CDR3 residues: CASSLSPPGSEQYF. Written as DNA, the CDR3 is TGCGCCAGCAGCTTGTCTCCCCCTGGGAGCGAGCAGTACTTC.

The chain recombines TRBV11-2 with TRBJ2-7, with a weak D call TRBD2 (6 bases). Looked up from germline, CDR1 is SGHAT and CDR2 is FQNNGV. The germline V and J ends were trimmed by 3 bases and 4 bases, with 13 bases remaining between them. CDR3 size: 14 residues. For the CDR3, the DNA is TGTGCCAGCAGCTTCGCCAGGGAGGAGTACGAGCAGTACTTC. Translated: CASSFAREEYEQYF.

The chain is built from TRBV3-1 (or the pseudogene TRBV3-2) and TRBJ2-1; TRBD2 agrees at 12 bases. Trimming at V came to 5 bases and at J to 5 bases, leaving 4 bases not matched to a gene. Germline V lookup: CDR1 LGHDT, CDR2 YNNKEL (reference sequence). This CDR3 has 15 amino acids. The CDR3, as DNA: TGTGCCAGCAGCTTACGGACTAGCGGGAACAATGAGCAGTTCTTC. The encoded protein is CASSLRTSGNNEQFF.